Shown below are 26 T cell receptor beta chains from a single sample sequenced in a study of beta chain features in type 1 diabetes. Expressed TCRB transcripts were sequenced because the isolated RNA had all been reverse transcribed beforehand. The method was immunoSEQ multiplex PCR; TCRdb's version includes in-frame clones alone and lacks a portion of them. The data show a few hundred thousand clones, 27% seen once. Sample: central memory CD4+ T cells from blood. The origin of the receptors is a man aged 25 to 40 in good health.

This clone was counted between two and nine times. The chain links TRBV2 to TRBJ2-2; D gene ambiguous. The CDR3 is 14 amino acids. Germline lookup yields CDR1 SNHLY and CDR2 FYNNEI. V was pared by 1 base and J by 6 bases, with 9 bases between. The CDR3 DNA is TGTGCCAGCAGTGAAGGGGCGACCCCCGGGGAGCTGTTTTTT. Its protein product is CASSEGATPGELFF.

This clone appeared a few times. This rearrangement joins TRBV10-3 to TRBJ1-2; D perhaps matches TRBD1 (6 bases). V was trimmed by 2 bases and J by 7 bases, leaving 8 bases between them. Germline-derived CDR1 and CDR2 are ENHRY and SYGVKD. The CDR3 runs to 12 residues. CDR3: CAISETGPGYTF. The CDR3 region has the DNA TGTGCCATCAGTGAGACAGGGCCTGGCTACACCTTC.

Worth noting for this clone: This could be a read error, since a much larger clone is one nucleotide away. The same CDR3 can be traced to other DNA sequences in this sample. The chain uses TRBV7-2 and TRBJ2-1; no clear D. Germline lookup yields CDR1 SGHTA and CDR2 FQGNSA. The CDR3 loop spans 12 amino acids. V was clipped by 2 bases and J by 7 bases, with 6 bases between them. CDR3 protein: CASSLSENEQFF. For the CDR3, the DNA is TGTGCCAGCAGCTTATCAGAAAATGAGCAGTTCTTC. Using reference TRBV7-2 and TRBJ2-1 for the parts outside the CDR3, the full variable domain is GAGVSQSPSNKVTEKGKDVELRCDPISGHTALYWYRQSLGQGLEFLIYFQGNSAPDKSGLPSDRFSAERTGGSVSTLTIQRTQQEDSAVYLCASSLSENEQFFGPGTRLTVL.

This chain uses TRBV25-1 with TRBJ1-2; D possibly corresponds to TRBD1 (6 bases). This CDR3 region has 11 residues. Trimming removed 2 bases at V and 8 bases at J, with 6 bases between. From germline, CDR1 is MGHDK and CDR2 SYGVNS. Here the CDR3 reads CASSEGGGYTF. The CDR3 region has the DNA TGTGCCAGCAGTGAAGGGGGCGGCTACACCTTC.

CDR3 loop: CASSHPSGSQTQYF. Here the CDR3 DNA reads TGTGCCAGCAGTCACCCTAGCGGGAGTCAGACCCAGTACTTC. This chain uses TRBV28 with TRBJ2-5; 10 bases map to TRBD2. This CDR3 contains 14 residues. The ends lost 5 bases at V and 6 bases at J; junction bases unmatched: 6. Germline values: CDR1 MDHEN, CDR2 SYDVKM.

The V and J genes are TRBV30 and TRBJ2-1; D is perhaps TRBD2 (6 bases). The V gene lost 2 bases and the J gene lost 1 base, with 15 bases spanning the gap. The germline gives CDR1 GTSNPN, CDR2 SVGIG (reference sequence). This CDR3 is 16 amino acids long. DNA of the CDR3: TGTGCCTGGAGTTCGCCCGGAGGGGCGTCCTACAATGAGCAGTTCTTC. Its translation: CAWSSPGGASYNEQFF.

The chain links TRBV27 to TRBJ2-7, with D unresolved. V gave up 6 bases and J gave up 2 bases, with 14 bases separating them. This CDR3 region has 14 residues. Germline V gene lookup returns CDR1 MNHEY and CDR2 SMNVEV (reference sequence). The CDR3 is CASRQIPETYEQYF. Here the CDR3 DNA reads TGTGCCAGCAGACAGATACCTGAGACCTACGAGCAGTACTTC.

This clone was picked up a small number of times. The sample holds other DNA sequences that translate to the same CDR3. The chain couples TRBV29-1 to TRBJ2-1; the match to TRBD2 covers 11 bases. This CDR3 region has 14 residues. The ends lost 4 bases at V and 6 bases at J; junction bases unmatched: 5. CDR1 is SQVTM, CDR2 ANQGSEA, per germline. CDR3: CSVAATSGANEQFF. DNA of the CDR3: TGCAGCGTTGCGGCGACTAGCGGGGCCAATGAGCAGTTCTTC.

This clone has ten or more counts. The chain joins TRBV7-8 to TRBJ2-1, with TRBD2 as a possible D gene (5 bases). Germline V lookup: CDR1 SGHVS, CDR2 FQNEAQ. The length of the CDR3 is 14 residues. With 4 bases removed from V and 2 bases from J, the gap between germline ends came to 9 bases. The CDR3 spells CASSWEITYNEQFF. The CDR3 DNA reads TGTGCCAGCAGCTGGGAGATAACCTACAATGAGCAGTTCTTC.

The chain links TRBV7-9 to TRBJ1-1; possibly TRBD1 for D (5 bases). Looked up from germline, CDR1 is SEHNR and CDR2 is FQNEAQ (reference sequence). This CDR3 has 14 amino acids. V lost 6 bases, J lost 3 bases, and 14 bases lay in between. For the CDR3, the DNA is TGTGCCAGCAGGTCCCTCGGGGGGGACACTGAAGCTTTCTTT. Its protein is CASRSLGGDTEAFF.

This clone has just a few counts. The genes are TRBV7-2 and TRBJ2-1; 12 bases fit TRBD2. This CDR3 has 17 residues. Germline V gene sequence: CDR1 SGHTA, CDR2 FQGNSA. Unmatched junction bases numbered 6, after V lost 0 bases and J lost 6 bases. CDR3 nucleotides: TGTGCCAGCAGCTTAGCGACTAGCGGGAGAGGTTCCAATGAGCAGTTCTTC. This sequence encodes CASSLATSGRGSNEQFF.

This clone was observed at least ten times. This chain uses TRBV30 with TRBJ2-3; D assignment may be TRBD1 or TRBD2 (6 bases each). This CDR3 spans 13 amino acids. Germline V CDR1 and CDR2: GTSNPN, SVGIG (reference sequence). Trimming took 8 bases from V and 7 from J, leaving 19 bases between them. The CDR3, as DNA: TGTGCCCGGTCGGGGCGGGACACTAATACGCAGTATTTT. It codes for CARSGRDTNTQYF.

The J gene is TRBJ2-3, the V gene TRBV9; tentatively, D is TRBD2 (6 bases). Germline V gene sequence: CDR1 SGDLS, CDR2 YYNGEE. The CDR3 contains 14 residues. Trimming took off 0 bases at V and 5 bases at J, with 10 bases between the two ends. The CDR3 DNA reads TGTGCCAGCAGCGTAGGACTAGGAGTAGATACGCAGTATTTT. Translating gives CASSVGLGVDTQYF.

The V and J genes are TRBV30 and TRBJ1-5; D perhaps matches TRBD1 (6 bases). This CDR3 has 14 amino acids. V lost 1 base and J lost 7, with 14 bases in between. Germline-derived CDR1 and CDR2 are GTSNPN and SVGIG (reference sequence). The CDR3 nucleotides are TGTGCCTGGAGTGCTGGGACACCAACACAGCCCCAGCATTTT. The encoded protein is CAWSAGTPTQPQHF. Full variable domain (outside the CDR3, taken from reference TRBV30 and TRBJ1-5): SQTIHQWPATLVQPVGSPLSLECTVEGTSNPNLYWYRQAAGRGLQLLFYSVGIGQISSEVPQNLSASRPQDRQFILSSKKLLLSDSGFYLCAWSAGTPTQPQHFGDGTRLSIL.

This clone was counted many times. The CDR3 region has the DNA TGTGCCAGCAGCTTGAATATAGAGGCGCAGTATTTT. Translated, it gives CASSLNIEAQYF. The chain is built from TRBV7-9 and TRBJ2-3; D is ambiguous. CDR3 length: 12 amino acids. CDR1 and CDR2 from the germline V gene are SEHNR and FQNEAQ (reference sequence). V lost 3 bases to trimming and J lost 10 bases, with 11 bases between them.

This clone occurred many times. This chain joins TRBV10-3 and TRBJ2-7, with 8 nucleotides matching TRBD2. CDR3 length equals 15 residues. Trimming at V came to 1 base and at J to 5 bases, leaving 7 bases not matched to a gene. The V gene's germline CDR1 is ENHRY and CDR2 SYGVKD. This CDR3 reads CAISEYEAGVHEQYF. The CDR3 region has the DNA TGTGCCATCAGTGAGTATGAAGCGGGAGTACACGAGCAGTACTTC.

This clone was detected a few times. The rearrangement uses TRBV19 and TRBJ2-1, with 9 bases that match TRBD2. The V gene's germline CDR1 is LNHDA and CDR2 SQIVND (reference sequence). The V segment lost 3 bases and the J segment 6 bases; nucleotides outside the gene matches: 6. The CDR3 covers 15 residues. The DNA for the CDR3 is TGTGCCAGTAGTATGGAGGGACTAGCCTCCAATGAGCAGTTCTTC. As protein: CASSMEGLASNEQFF.

The chain is built from TRBV9 and TRBJ1-1, with D unclear. The CDR3 spans 13 residues. V dropped 3 bases and J dropped 1 base, with 7 bases sitting between them. Germline values: CDR1 SGDLS, CDR2 YYNGEE. The CDR3 DNA sequence: TGTGCCAGCAGCGCACGGAGGAACACTGAAGCTTTCTTT. Amino acid sequence: CASSARRNTEAFF.

This clone was observed a handful of times. This chain uses TRBV15 with TRBJ2-7, with 10 nucleotides matching TRBD2. V lost 2 bases and J lost 3; bases outside the gene matches: 13. The germline CDR1 and CDR2 sequences are LNHNV and YYDKDF (reference sequence). The CDR3 totals 18 residues. CDR3 nucleotide sequence: TGTGCCACCAGCAGAAGACCCAGGCATAGCGGGGGGAACTACGAGCAGTACTTC. Translating gives CATSRRPRHSGGNYEQYF.

The chain employs TRBV6-5 and TRBJ2-1; 7 bases are shared with TRBD2. With V trimmed by 8 bases and J by 1 base, 5 bases remained unmatched. The CDR3 covers 14 residues. The germline gives CDR1 MNHEY, CDR2 SVGAGI. CDR3 protein: CASGSGSSYNEQFF. The CDR3 DNA follows: TGTGCCAGCGGTAGCGGGTCTTCCTACAATGAGCAGTTCTTC.

The chain links TRBV5-1 to TRBJ2-1; D not certain. This CDR3 region has 15 residues. Trimming pared 3 bases from V and 4 bases from J, leaving 14 bases between. The germline V gene has CDR1 SGHRS and CDR2 YFSETQ. CDR3 in DNA: TGCGCCAGCAGCTGGGGTCAGTTTTTGTACAATGAGCAGTTCTTC. Amino acids: CASSWGQFLYNEQFF.

This chain connects TRBV5-1 to TRBJ2-1, with 11 nucleotides matching TRBD2. Per germline, CDR1 SGHRS and CDR2 YFSETQ. This CDR3 region has 16 residues. The ends lost 2 bases at V and 3 bases at J; junction bases unmatched: 4. Written as DNA, the CDR3 is TGCGCCAGCAGCTTCTTCGGGACTAGCGGCTACAATGAGCAGTTCTTC. It codes for CASSFFGTSGYNEQFF.

This clone has a handful of counts. This chain uses TRBV30 with TRBJ2-7; D possibly corresponds to TRBD2 (5 bases). The germline V gene has CDR1 GTSNPN and CDR2 SVGIG (reference sequence). The CDR3 runs 12 residues. V was trimmed by 3 bases and J by 5 bases, leaving 11 bases between them. CDR3 sequence (DNA): TGTGCCTGGAGCGAGGGAGTCAACGAGCAGTACTTC. Translated, it gives CAWSEGVNEQYF.

The table lists this clone with a few counts. Other nucleotide sequences from this sample produce the same CDR3. The V gene is TRBV7-9, the J gene TRBJ2-3; 7 bases align to TRBD2. This CDR3 has 14 amino acids. V lost 5 bases and J lost 3; bases outside the gene matches: 5. From germline, CDR1 is SEHNR and CDR2 FQNEAQ (reference sequence). The CDR3 nucleotides read TGTGCCAGCAGCCTTACTAGCGCGACAGATACGCAGTATTTT. It is translated as CASSLTSATDTQYF.

This chain joins TRBV29-1 and TRBJ2-7, with D unresolved. The CDR3 runs to 12 residues. V dropped 1 base and J dropped 4 bases, with 8 bases sitting between them. In germline, CDR1 is SQVTM, CDR2 ANQGSEA. The CDR3 DNA is TGCAGCGTTGAAGGGGTGCGGTACGAGCAGTACTTC. This encodes CSVEGVRYEQYF.

The chain carries TRBV6-1 and TRBJ1-2; D ambiguous. From germline, CDR1 is MNHNS and CDR2 SASEGT. The CDR3 totals 13 residues. V was clipped by 6 bases and J by 4 bases, with 12 bases between them. The CDR3 sequence: CASSPAGGYGYTF. As DNA, the CDR3 is TGTGCCAGCAGCCCGGCCGGAGGCTATGGCTACACCTTC.